These T cell receptor beta chains were read from a single sample in a study of OX40 agonist ivuxolimab in advanced cancers. The assay was immunoSEQ multiplex PCR, and TCRdb's table has in-frame clones only and misses some. The table lists over 20,000 clones, more than 75% of them singletons. The material was CD4+ or CD8+ T cells sorted from blood, obtained in a trial of the OX40 agonist ivuxolimab. These receptors were obtained from an adult with an advanced solid tumor such as melanoma, head and neck, liver or kidney cancer. CDR3s include the opening cysteine and the closing phenylalanine or tryptophan.

cdr3_length j_call v_call cdr3_aa
12 TRBJ2-2 TRBV4-1 CASSQGLGELFF
13 TRBJ2-5 TRBV9 CASSVAGGETQYF
15 TRBJ2-1 TRBV6-5 CASRFTGFSYNEQFF
13 TRBJ1-1 TRBV28 CASTLRGFAEAFF
14 TRBJ2-1 TRBV5-1 CASSLGPRVDEQFF
11 TRBJ2-1 TRBV27 CASSAFNEQFF
13 TRBJ2-2 TRBV11-2 CAYGPDGTGELFF
17 TRBJ2-7 TRBV7-6 CASSFRGVGTVVYEQYF
15 TRBJ2-3 TRBV29-1 CSVHRGDRLTDTQYF
12 TRBJ2-5 TRBV6-4 CASSLGRETQYF
13 TRBJ2-5 TRBV2 CASIMGGLETQYF
13 TRBJ1-2 TRBV9 CASSVGGSYGYTF
14 TRBJ2-7 TRBV5-4 CASSFLAGGGEQYF
15 TRBJ1-6 TRBV21-1 CASRTSGTVNSPLHF
12 TRBJ1-2 TRBV6-5 CASQTPGYGYTF
17 TRBJ2-2 TRBV7-6 CASSEWAVLGDTGELFF
13 TRBJ2-2 TRBV29-1 CSAPRGDTGELFF
12 TRBJ2-1 TRBV29-1 CSVEEGGAGQFF
13 TRBJ2-7 TRBV4-3 CASSQDSGYEQYF
14 TRBJ2-3 TRBV25-1 CATSSLRNTDTQYF
16 TRBJ2-3 TRBV11-2 CASSLFSGGASDTQYF
13 TRBJ2-3 TRBV6-5 CAAAEREADTQYF